The sequence of this T cell receptor beta chain was determined in a study of T cell responses to AZD1222 COVID-19 vaccine. The method was immunoSEQ multiplex PCR; TCRdb's version includes in-frame clones alone and lacks a portion of them. The profile shows about 30,000 clones, more than 85% of them singletons. After removal of 5 bases from V and 5 bases from J, the junction contained 8 bases not matched to a gene. The CDR3 totals 14 residues. CDR1 is LNHDA, CDR2 SQIVND, per germline (reference sequence). The starting material was peripheral blood, obtained on day 0 of AZD1222 vaccination. This chain connects TRBV19 to TRBJ1-2, with TRBD1 matching 7 bases. This clonotype originated in an adult in good health. The CDR3: CASSAPDRDYGYTF. The CDR3 DNA follows: TGTGCCAGTAGTGCACCCGACAGGGATTATGGCTACACCTTC.